The 9 T cell receptor beta chains below come from one sample, sequenced in a study of T-cell reconstitution after alpha-beta-depleted transplantation in children. Unique molecular identifiers were used in preparing the TCRbeta library. TCRdb passed the PCR reads through MiXCR, listing each CDR3 protein once. Of a few hundred thousand distinct CDR3 sequences detected, approximately 23% appear once; the ten largest clones hold 10% to 11%. This material consisted of PBMCs, mostly from graft donor cells, taken 180 days after TCRalphabeta/CD19-depleted stem cell transplant. Every receptor here comes from a male patient between 5 and 17 years old who had a stem cell transplant for acute lymphoblastic leukemia, so the T cells may come from the graft donor.

The chain joins TRBV7-9 to TRBJ2-6, with no clear D. Per the germline V gene, CDR1 is SEHNR and CDR2 is FQNEAQ (reference sequence). The CDR3 spans 16 residues. V lost 11 bases to trimming and J lost 1 base, with 18 bases between them. CDR3 in DNA: TGTGCCCGCGTTAGTTCCGAGAATTCTGGGGCCAACGTCCTGACTTTC. Amino acid sequence: CARVSSENSGANVLTF.

This clonotype was seen only a few times. V usage is TRBV9 and J usage is TRBJ2-1, with 10 bases matching TRBD2. V trimming: 3 bases; J trimming: 2 bases; junction bases outside the gene matches: 5. The CDR3 contains 16 residues. CDR1 and CDR2 from the germline V gene are SGDLS and YYNGEE. The CDR3 sequence is CASSAGLAVAYNEQFF. CDR3 sequence (DNA): TGTGCCAGCAGCGCCGGACTAGCGGTTGCCTACAATGAGCAGTTCTTC.

The J gene is TRBJ1-2, the V gene TRBV2; D gene uncertain. This CDR3 is built from 11 residues. Germline V gene lookup returns CDR1 SNHLY and CDR2 FYNNEI. The ends were cut back, 7 bases at V and 3 bases at J, with 6 bases in the middle. CDR3 DNA sequence: TGTGCCAGCAAAAGGGACTATGGCTACACCTTC. Its protein product is CASKRDYGYTF.

The chain is built from TRBV3-1 and TRBJ2-3; D gene ambiguous. The CDR3 totals 12 residues. Between the trimmed V and J ends, which lost 11 bases and 6 bases, there was a span of 15 bases. Per the germline V gene, CDR1 is LGHDT and CDR2 is YNNKEL (reference sequence). The DNA for the CDR3 is TGTGCCTCCAGACCCCCCGGGGATACGCAGTATTTT. Its protein is CASRPPGDTQYF.

Note on this clonotype: A much larger clonotype is one base distant, so this may be a read error. V gene TRBV5-1 combines with J gene TRBJ2-7; D possibly corresponds to TRBD2 (6 bases). Germline V gives CDR1 SGHRS, CDR2 YFSETQ. The CDR3 length is 14 residues. Trimming removed 8 bases from V and 8 bases from J, with 23 bases in between. The CDR3 region has the DNA TGCGCCAGAAGCCGGGAGCTTTTGGGAGGCAAGCAGTACTTC. Translation gives CARSRELLGGKQYF.

The chain is built from TRBV4-2 and TRBJ2-2; D gene uncertain. From germline, CDR1 is LGHNA and CDR2 YNFKEQ. The CDR3 covers 17 residues. V lost 3 bases and J 4 bases, leaving 18 bases between the germline ends. This CDR3 reads CASSQGGILDPTGELFF. The CDR3 coding sequence is TGTGCCAGCAGCCAGGGTGGTATCCTCGATCCCACCGGGGAGCTGTTTTTT.

The chain recombines TRBV24-1 with TRBJ1-1; D remains unclear. V was clipped by 3 bases and J by 11 bases, with 12 bases between them. The CDR3 has 12 amino acids. CDR1 and CDR2 (germline): KGHDR, SFDVKD. This CDR3 is CATSDERLNAFF. The CDR3, as DNA: TGTGCCACCAGTGATGAACGCCTTAACGCTTTCTTT.

This clonotype was found once. J is TRBJ2-5 and V is TRBV24-1, with D unclear. Deletions cut 3 bases from V and 5 bases from J, with 6 bases between. The CDR3 runs to 12 residues. Germline-derived CDR1 and CDR2 are KGHDR and SFDVKD. The CDR3 is CATSDLEETQYF. The DNA for the CDR3 is TGTGCCACCAGTGATCTGGAGGAGACCCAGTACTTC.

This clonotype was observed once. The chain couples TRBV6-1 to TRBJ2-6; a weak D match, TRBD1 (6 bases). Trimming left V 9 bases short and J 4 bases short, with 13 bases between. Germline-derived CDR1 and CDR2 are MNHNS and SASEGT. The CDR3 spans 14 residues. The CDR3 loop is CARNRATGANVLTF. CDR3 sequence (DNA): TGTGCCAGGAACAGGGCAACCGGGGCCAACGTCCTGACTTTC.